This TCR beta chain was found in a study of somatic mutations in cytotoxic T cells in rheumatoid arthritis. Whole-study results and caveats: There was no knowledge of the antigen targets of the expanded CD8+ clones. Significant differences in CD8+ T-cell clonality were not found between rheumatoid arthritis patients and healthy controls (age-matched).

Assay: immunoSEQ multiplex PCR; the TCRdb copy retains only in-frame clones and omits some. The sample lists 10,000 or so clones, 65% to 80% occurring once. A note on this clone: Its antigen is as yet unknown.

CDR3 length: 11 residues. V lost 5 bases to trimming and J lost 3 bases, with 5 bases between them. CDR1 and CDR2 (germline): GTSNPN, SVGIG (reference sequence). The chain links TRBV30 to TRBJ2-1; D unresolved. The sample comprised CD8+ T cells sorted from blood. The receptor was derived from an adult with rheumatoid arthritis. CDR3 DNA: TGTGCCTGGTTGGGCTACAATGAGCAGTTCTTC. Protein product: CAWLGYNEQFF.